A single sample is the source of the 2 T cell receptor beta chains below, sequenced in a study of graft-versus-host responses after intestinal transplantation (dated by TCRdb to 2020 to 2022). Library generation was performed with the immunoSEQ multiplex PCR assay. The immuneACCESS repertoire file appears here via TCRdb, limited to in-frame rearrangements. These files lack a portion of the clones; in checked studies, under half of the deficit traces to unresolved V genes, and the cause of the others is not known. Present in this sample are fewer than 75,000 clones, 70% to 90% of which were seen just once. The biggest ten clones account for less than 2% of the sample. The source material was PBMCs, sampled 26 days after transplant. The source is a human patient who received an intestinal transplant, so some T cells may come from the graft donor.

CDR3 nucleotides: TGTGCCAGAAGCCTCCCGGGACAGGGCTGCTACGAGCAGTACTTC. As protein: CARSLPGQGCYEQYF. The chain uses TRBV7-5 and TRBJ2-7; no DNA check was done on the table's D call, TRBD1. TRBV7-5 constitutes a pseudogene. This CDR3 spans 15 amino acids.

By share, this clone ranks as medium-sized. The V gene is TRBV18, the J gene TRBJ2-7; TRBD1 matches 9 bases. CDR3 size: 16 residues. CDR1 is KGHSH, CDR2 LQKENI, per germline. V was pared by 3 bases and J by 5 bases, with 11 bases of the junction left unmatched. The CDR3 here is CASSPETGTGWHEQYF. In DNA, the CDR3 is TGTGCCAGCTCACCGGAAACCGGGACAGGGTGGCACGAGCAGTACTTC.